Following are 21 T cell receptor beta chains from one sample sequenced in a study of beta chain features in type 1 diabetes. Study results and caveats: A moderate, significant TCRB CDR3 shortening appeared in type 1 diabetes across four CD4+ subsets.

Expressed TCRB transcripts were sequenced, since all the RNA that had been isolated was reverse transcribed. Measured with immunoSEQ multiplex PCR; TCRdb has only the in-frame clones, and not every one. The sample has some 160,000 clones, about 9% seen once. What these receptors recognize is not known. The sample taken for sequencing was central memory CD4+ T cells from blood. All receptors derive from a woman in her thirties with type 1 diabetes.

This clone was seen a handful of times. The J gene is TRBJ1-1, the V gene TRBV29-1; D remains ambiguous. The CDR3 runs to 12 residues. Germline loops: CDR1 SQVTM, CDR2 ANQGSEA. V lost 6 bases and J lost 1, with 9 bases in between. CDR3 sequence (DNA): TGCAGCGTCCGACTATGGAACACTGAAGCTTTCTTT. Its protein is CSVRLWNTEAFF.

This chain joins TRBV7-3 and TRBJ2-3, with 7 bases matching TRBD2. Germline lookup yields CDR1 SGHTA and CDR2 FQGTGA. V dropped 4 bases and J dropped 3; count of bases not matched to a gene: 10. This CDR3 is built from 16 residues. This CDR3 is CASSSLADSWTDTQYF. In nucleotides, the CDR3 is TGTGCCAGCAGCTCGCTAGCGGACTCATGGACAGATACGCAGTATTTT. Variable domain in full (rest from reference TRBV7-3 and TRBJ2-3): GAGVSQTPSNKVTEKGKYVELRCDPISGHTALYWYRQSLGQGPEFLIYFQGTGAADDSGLPNDRFFAVRPEGSVSTLKIQRTERGDSAVYLCASSSLADSWTDTQYFGPGTRLTVL.

This clone was observed a few times. The chain couples TRBV2 to TRBJ2-1; 8 bases line up with TRBD2. Trimming at V came to 1 base and at J to 2 bases, leaving 4 bases not matched to a gene. This CDR3 region has 16 residues. The germline CDR1 and CDR2 sequences are SNHLY and FYNNEI. CDR3 DNA sequence: TGTGCCAGCAGTGAAGAGGGCGGGGGGACCTACAATGAGCAGTTCTTC. This sequence encodes CASSEEGGGTYNEQFF.

The chain couples TRBV30 to TRBJ1-1, with D tentatively TRBD1 (5 bases). The CDR3 contains 14 residues. The germline CDR1 and CDR2 sequences are GTSNPN and SVGIG (reference sequence). The germline V and J ends were trimmed by 0 bases and 4 bases, with 12 bases remaining between them. CDR3 DNA: TGTGCCTGGAGTGTATCAGGGATACGCACTGAAGCTTTCTTT. It is translated as CAWSVSGIRTEAFF.

This clone was seen more than once but under ten times. The V call is TRBV7-9, the J call TRBJ2-4; D uncertain. The CDR3 is 17 amino acids. Germline CDR1 and CDR2: SEHNR and FQNEAQ (reference sequence). V was shortened by 5 bases and J by 0 bases, with 17 bases between the two germline ends. CDR3 in amino acids: CASSPEAVGIAKNIQYF. CDR3 nucleotides: TGTGCCAGCAGCCCCGAGGCTGTCGGTATAGCCAAAAACATTCAGTACTTC.

CDR3 amino acids: CSVGATSGGNEQFF. CDR3 nucleotide sequence: TGCAGCGTAGGGGCGACTAGCGGGGGTAATGAGCAGTTCTTC. V is TRBV29-1 and J is TRBJ2-1; 12 bases align to TRBD2. The V segment lost 6 bases and the J segment 7 bases; nucleotides outside the gene matches: 7. This CDR3 has 14 residues. Germline CDR1 is SQVTM and CDR2 is ANQGSEA.

This clone was counted between two and nine times. The V and J genes are TRBV11-1 and TRBJ2-3, with a weak D call TRBD2 (6 bases). Between the trimmed V and J ends, which lost 5 bases and 8 bases, there was a span of 11 bases. Germline lookup yields CDR1 SGHAT and CDR2 FQDESV (reference sequence). The CDR3 runs to 12 residues. The CDR3 bases are TGTGCCAGCAGCACGGACGGGGGTACGCAGTATTTT. Translated, it gives CASSTDGGTQYF.

This clone was seen only a few times. This chain joins TRBV2 and TRBJ2-3; 7 positions agree with TRBD2. Germline CDR1 SNHLY, CDR2 FYNNEI. Trimming cost V 7 bases and J 4 bases; bases outside gene matches: 5. The CDR3 runs 13 residues. CDR3 loop: CASNGLVADTQYF. CDR3 sequence (DNA): TGTGCCAGCAACGGACTAGTTGCAGATACGCAGTATTTT.

In this sample, this clone turned up a few times. The chain employs TRBV5-4 and TRBJ2-5; TRBD1 matches 7 bases. CDR1 and CDR2 from the germline V gene are SGHNT and YYREEE (reference sequence). The junction had 6 bases not matched to a gene; V was cut back by 5 bases and J by 5 bases. CDR3 length: 13 residues. The CDR3 here is CASSSTGAETQYF. DNA of the CDR3: TGTGCCAGCAGTTCTACAGGGGCTGAGACCCAGTACTTC.

This chain uses TRBV7-6 with TRBJ2-7, with 8 nucleotides matching TRBD2. The J segment lost 4 bases and the V segment lost 8 bases, leaving 10 bases of the junction unmatched. Germline CDR1 and CDR2: SGHVS and FNYEAQ. The CDR3 contains 14 residues. The CDR3 sequence: CASVRDPGGYEQYF. The CDR3 region has the DNA TGTGCCAGCGTTCGGGATCCGGGGGGGTACGAGCAGTACTTC.

There are a few counts of this clone. The CDR3 spells CARQGVAKNIQYF. In DNA, the CDR3 is TGTGCCAGACAGGGGGTAGCCAAAAACATTCAGTACTTC. The chain combines TRBV2 with TRBJ2-4; 8 bases match TRBD1. CDR3 length: 13 residues. The germline CDR1 and CDR2 sequences are SNHLY and FYNNEI. V dropped 9 bases and J dropped 0; count of bases not matched to a gene: 1. The variable domain in full, completed from reference TRBV2 and TRBJ2-4, reads EPEVTQTPSHQVTQMGQEVILRCVPISNHLYFYWYRQILGQKVEFLVSFYNNEISEKSEIFDDQFSVERPDGSNFTLKIRSTKLEDSAMYFCARQGVAKNIQYFGAGTRLSVL.

A few counts support this clone. This chain links TRBV5-1 with TRBJ1-1; no firm D call. The V and J ends lost 1 base and 3 bases respectively, with 7 bases between them. CDR3 length: 13 residues. CDR1 is SGHRS and CDR2 is YFSETQ in the germline V gene. The CDR3 reads CASSLTSDTEAFF. The CDR3 DNA sequence: TGCGCCAGCAGCTTGACTTCGGACACTGAAGCTTTCTTT.

The CDR3 is CASSPLTGYGGTGYTF. CDR3 DNA: TGTGCCAGCAGTCCTCTTACAGGGTACGGTGGCACAGGCTACACCTTC. The chain combines TRBV28 with TRBJ1-2; possible D gene TRBD1, 6 bases. The CDR3 is 16 amino acids. Trimming took off 5 bases at V and 8 bases at J, with 24 bases between the two ends. CDR1 and CDR2 from the germline V gene are MDHEN and SYDVKM.

This clone showed up just a few times. The rearrangement joins TRBV19 to TRBJ1-5; D uncertain. Per germline, CDR1 LNHDA and CDR2 SQIVND (reference sequence). V lost 5 bases, J lost 5 bases, and 10 bases lay in between. The CDR3 runs to 13 residues. As DNA, the CDR3 is TGTGCCAGTAGTTCCCAGGTTGATCAGCCCCAGCATTTT. This sequence encodes CASSSQVDQPQHF.

This clone came up a few times. The genes are TRBV7-3 and TRBJ2-5, with TRBD1 matching 7 bases. Germline assignment: CDR1 SGHTA and CDR2 FQGTGA. Trimming at V came to 5 bases and at J to 1 base, leaving 7 bases not matched to a gene. This CDR3 has 15 amino acids. The DNA of the CDR3 is TGTGCCAGCAGCCCCGGACAGGACTTCCAAGAGACCCAGTACTTC. Its translation is CASSPGQDFQETQYF. Full variable domain (outside the CDR3, taken from reference TRBV7-3 and TRBJ2-5): GAGVSQTPSNKVTEKGKYVELRCDPISGHTALYWYRQSLGQGPEFLIYFQGTGAADDSGLPNDRFFAVRPEGSVSTLKIQRTERGDSAVYLCASSPGQDFQETQYFGPGTRLLVL.

The V gene is TRBV28, the J gene TRBJ1-2, with 8 bases lining up with TRBD1. Germline V gives CDR1 MDHEN, CDR2 SYDVKM. V lost 5 bases and J lost 4; bases outside the gene matches: 0. The CDR3 runs 12 residues. CDR3: CASSDRGYGYTF. The DNA of the CDR3 is TGTGCCAGCAGTGACAGGGGCTATGGCTACACCTTC.

The chain uses TRBV9 and TRBJ2-3; no clear D gene. The CDR3 sequence is 13 residues long. V shed 2 bases and J shed 2 bases, with 6 bases lying between them. Germline CDR1 reads SGDLS; CDR2 reads YYNGEE. This CDR3 reads CASSVADTDTQYF. CDR3 sequence (DNA): TGTGCCAGCAGCGTCGCGGACACAGATACGCAGTATTTT. Combining the CDR3 with reference TRBV9 and TRBJ2-3 gives the whole variable domain DSGVTQTPKHLITATGQRVTLRCSPRSGDLSVYWYQQSLDQGLQFLIQYYNGEERAKGNILERFSAQQFPDLHSELNLSSLELGDSALYFCASSVADTDTQYFGPGTRLTVL.

The V call is TRBV29-1, the J call TRBJ1-2; 11 positions agree with TRBD1. Germline CDR1 reads SQVTM; CDR2 reads ANQGSEA. The CDR3 is 13 residues long. The V and J ends lost 6 bases and 8 bases, in that order; junction bases with no gene match: 8. This CDR3 is CSVIGTGGYGYTF. The CDR3 DNA reads as TGCAGCGTGATTGGGACAGGGGGATACGGCTACACCTTC.

This clone was observed a handful of times. V is TRBV13 and J is TRBJ1-2; D not certain. The V and J ends lost 3 bases and 7 bases respectively, with 9 bases between them. The CDR3 is 12 residues long. CDR1 and CDR2 (germline): PRHDT, FYEKMQ (reference sequence). Written as DNA, the CDR3 is TGTGCCAGCAGCTTGAAATACTTTGGCTACACCTTC. Its protein is CASSLKYFGYTF.

This sequence joins TRBV11-3 and TRBJ2-5, with D perhaps matching TRBD1 (5 bases). The germline gives CDR1 SGHNT, CDR2 YENEEA. The CDR3 loop spans 13 amino acids. Trimming stripped 5 bases from V and 1 base from J, with 8 bases between. CDR3: CASSVQGQETQYF. For the CDR3, the DNA is TGTGCCAGCAGCGTCCAGGGCCAAGAGACCCAGTACTTC.

The rearrangement uses TRBV19 and TRBJ2-6; D is perhaps TRBD1 (6 bases). Germline V gives CDR1 LNHDA, CDR2 SQIVND (reference sequence). V lost 5 bases to trimming and J lost 4 bases, with 15 bases between them. The CDR3 runs 16 residues. Here the CDR3 reads CASSSNRAPGANVLTF. The CDR3 DNA is TGTGCCAGTAGTTCGAACAGGGCACCCGGGGCCAACGTCCTGACTTTC.